A single sample is the source of the 26 T cell receptor beta chains below, sequenced in a study of spatial heterogeneity in lung cancer. Whole-study results and caveats: Counts of expanded intratumoral alpha and beta TCRs tracked tumor mutation counts.

TCRdb itself ran the 5' RACE reads through MiXCR, one entry per CDR3 protein. The sample lists fewer than 20,000 distinct CDR3 sequences; around 6.5% were seen once. Time point given: sample taken at primary tumor resection. No antigen is known for these receptors. The material sequenced was lung tumor tissue, taken at surgery. Receptors were obtained from a female donor with early-stage non-small cell lung cancer.

In this sample, this clonotype turned up a few times. This CDR3 reads CASSQAWDSDVTQYF. Written as DNA, the CDR3 is TGTGCCAGCAGCCAAGCCTGGGACAGCGACGTGACCCAGTACTTC. This chain uses TRBV4-2 with TRBJ2-5; TRBD1 matches 7 bases. This CDR3 contains 15 residues. V was clipped by 1 base and J by 7 bases; unmatched bases: 9. From germline, CDR1 is LGHNA and CDR2 YNFKEQ.

This rearrangement joins TRBV7-9 to TRBJ1-2, with D possibly TRBD1 on 5 matching bases. V shed 4 bases and J shed 4 bases, with 13 bases lying between them. This CDR3 region has 14 residues. CDR1 is SEHNR and CDR2 is FQNEAQ in the germline V gene (reference sequence). The CDR3, as DNA: TGTGCCAGCAGCTCGGAGGGGTTCGGCTATGGCTACACCTTC. It specifies CASSSEGFGYGYTF.

By share of the sample, this clonotype is medium-sized. The genes are TRBV11-2 and TRBJ1-2, with 12 bases that match TRBD1. Germline values: CDR1 SGHAT, CDR2 FQNNGV. The CDR3 is 18 amino acids. The ends lost 5 bases at V and 6 bases at J; junction bases unmatched: 16. The CDR3 protein is CASSPPSGTGGSLDGYTF. DNA of the CDR3: TGTGCCAGCAGCCCCCCCTCCGGGACAGGGGGCTCTCTGGATGGCTACACCTTC. The full variable domain, rest sourced from reference TRBV11-2 and TRBJ1-2, is EAGVAQSPRYKIIEKRQSVAFWCNPISGHATLYWYQQILGQGPKLLIQFQNNGVVDDSQLPKDRFSAERLKGVDSTLKIQPAKLEDSAVYLCASSPPSGTGGSLDGYTFGSGTRLTVV.

In this sample, this clonotype turned up many times. The chain has TRBV30 and TRBJ2-5, with no clear D. Germline V lookup: CDR1 GTSNPN, CDR2 SVGIG (reference sequence). Trimming pared 3 bases from V and 1 base from J, leaving 18 bases between. The CDR3 sequence is 16 residues long. DNA for the CDR3: TGTGCCTGGAGCACTCTCCCGTGGAATAGCCAAGAGACCCAGTACTTC. Protein sequence: CAWSTLPWNSQETQYF.

The chain recombines TRBV11-2 with TRBJ1-2; D uncertain. Trimming shortened V by 0 bases and J by 4 bases, and 6 bases separated the two germline ends. The CDR3 sequence is 13 residues long. Germline values: CDR1 SGHAT, CDR2 FQNNGV. CDR3 nucleotides: TGTGCCAGCAGCTTAGACAGGCCCTATGGCTACACCTTC. Encoded protein: CASSLDRPYGYTF.

Ten or more counts support this clonotype. V gene TRBV6-5 combines with J gene TRBJ2-7; D remains unclear. Germline V gene data show CDR1 as MNHEY and CDR2 as SVGAGI. With 4 bases removed from V and 6 bases from J, the gap between germline ends came to 7 bases. There are 11 residues in the CDR3. The CDR3 DNA reads as TGTGCCAGCAGTTTACAATTCGAGCAGTACTTC. Its protein product is CASSLQFEQYF.

This clonotype came up many times. V and J are TRBV7-9 and TRBJ2-3, with D possibly being TRBD1 or TRBD2 (6 bases each). Germline V gene sequence: CDR1 SEHNR, CDR2 FQNEAQ (reference sequence). This CDR3 has 15 amino acids. V lost 7 bases and J 0 bases, leaving 14 bases between the germline ends. The CDR3 spells CASILRGVSTDTQYF. CDR3 nucleotide sequence: TGTGCCAGCATTTTAAGGGGGGTTAGCACAGATACGCAGTATTTT. The full variable domain, with the rest looked up from reference TRBV7-9 and TRBJ2-3, is DTGVSQNPRHKITKRGQNVTFRCDPISEHNRLYWYRQTLGQGPEFLTYFQNEAQLEKSRLLSDRFSAERPKGSFSTLEIQRTEQGDSAMYLCASILRGVSTDTQYFGPGTRLTVL.

This clonotype is medium-sized by share. The chain joins TRBV3-1 to TRBJ2-5, with unresolved D. Germline V gives CDR1 LGHDT, CDR2 YNNKEL (reference sequence). The CDR3 is 11 residues long. The V end lost 1 base, the J end lost 13 bases, and 10 bases lay between the germline ends. The CDR3 DNA follows: TGTGCCAGCAGCCAAGGTTGGACCTGGTACTTC. It translates to CASSQGWTWYF.

This clonotype was recorded many times. V usage is TRBV4-3 and J usage is TRBJ2-6, with 7 bases matching TRBD1. V was clipped by 4 bases and J by 0 bases; unmatched bases: 3. Germline CDR1 reads LGHNA; CDR2 reads YSLEER. This CDR3 is 16 amino acids long. CDR3 coding DNA: TGCGCCAGCAGCCTGACAGGGTACTCTGGGGCCAACGTCCTGACTTTC. Amino acid sequence: CASSLTGYSGANVLTF.

This clonotype was seen only a few times. V gene TRBV6-1 combines with J gene TRBJ2-3, with 7 positions matching TRBD2. CDR3 size: 13 residues. V dropped 8 bases and J dropped 2; count of bases not matched to a gene: 4. Germline loops: CDR1 MNHNS, CDR2 SASEGT. The CDR3 loop is CASLADYTDTQYF. The CDR3 region has the DNA TGTGCCAGCCTAGCGGATTACACAGATACGCAGTATTTT.

This clonotype was observed at least ten times. The chain carries TRBV5-1 and TRBJ2-3; TRBD2 aligns across 9 bases. V lost 4 bases and J lost 4; bases outside the gene matches: 7. This CDR3 is 15 amino acids long. Germline V gene sequence: CDR1 SGHRS, CDR2 YFSETQ. The CDR3 DNA is TGCGCCAGCAGCCAACAGGGACTAGCCCCAGATACGCAGTATTTT. This encodes CASSQQGLAPDTQYF. The full variable domain, with the rest looked up from reference TRBV5-1 and TRBJ2-3, is KAGVTQTPRYLIKTRGQQVTLSCSPISGHRSVSWYQQTPGQGLQFLFEYFSETQRNKGNFPGRFSGRQFSNSRSEMNVSTLELGDSALYLCASSQQGLAPDTQYFGPGTRLTVL.

This clonotype was recorded at least ten times. This sequence joins TRBV7-3 and TRBJ1-1; D possibly corresponds to TRBD1 (5 bases). Trimming cost V 1 base and J 5 bases, with 8 bases left between them. Germline V gene lookup returns CDR1 SGHTA and CDR2 FQGTGA. The CDR3 totals 13 residues. The chain's CDR3 is CASSLMWGTEAFF. CDR3 in DNA: TGTGCCAGCAGCTTAATGTGGGGGACTGAAGCTTTCTTT.

This clonotype has more than one count but fewer than ten. A single base separates this from a much larger clone, so it may be a read error. The chain uses TRBV5-1 and TRBJ2-5; D is perhaps TRBD2 (5 bases). This CDR3 region has 15 residues. CDR1 is SGHRS and CDR2 is YFSETQ in the germline V gene. Between the trimmed V and J ends, which lost 0 bases and 5 bases, there was a span of 14 bases. Here the CDR3 DNA reads TGCGCCAGCAGCTTGGAGGACGGGGTTGGGGAGACCCAGTACTTC. Translation gives CASSLEDGVGETQYF.

This clonotype is medium-sized in the sample. The V and J genes are TRBV3-1 and TRBJ1-2; 7 bases are shared with TRBD1. The germline gives CDR1 LGHDT, CDR2 YNNKEL (reference sequence). CDR3 size: 14 residues. Germline trimming cut 8 bases from V and 3 bases from J; bases unmatched to any gene: 9. The CDR3 DNA follows: TGTGCCAGCGGGAGACAGGGTACGGACTATGGCTACACCTTC. Its protein is CASGRQGTDYGYTF. The full variable domain, completed using reference TRBV3-1 and TRBJ1-2, is DTAVSQTPKYLVTQMGNDKSIKCEQNLGHDTMYWYKQDSKKFLKIMFSYNNKELIINETVPNRFSPKSPDKAHLNLHINSLELGDSAVYFCASGRQGTDYGYTFGSGTRLTVV.

This clonotype was counted many times. The rearrangement uses TRBV12-3 or TRBV12-4 and TRBJ2-3; TRBD2 might be the D (5 bases). The CDR3 sequence is 17 residues long. The germline V and J ends were trimmed by 7 bases and 2 bases, with 22 bases remaining between them. CDR3 residues: CASTLGSTLRHTDTQYF. CDR3 DNA sequence: TGTGCCAGCACCCTAGGGAGTACCTTACGGCACACAGATACGCAGTATTTT.

On this clonotype itself: Germline is not matched at one junction end, which may reflect a read error. CDR3: CTSTGGSYEQYF. DNA for the CDR3: TGTACCAGCACCGGCGGCTCCTACGAGCAGTACTTC. The J gene is TRBJ2-7, the V gene TRBV28, with no clear D. CDR3 length equals 12 residues. The germline V gene has CDR1 MDHEN and CDR2 SYDVKM.

This clonotype was seen many times. J is TRBJ2-3 and V is TRBV7-8; D not resolved. The germline gives CDR1 SGHVS, CDR2 FQNEAQ. The CDR3 is 16 residues long. V was shortened by 5 bases and J by 0 bases, with 15 bases between the two germline ends. The CDR3 loop reads CASSRRADTSTDTQYF. CDR3 sequence (DNA): TGTGCCAGCAGCCGACGGGCGGATACTAGCACAGATACGCAGTATTTT.

This clonotype has a handful of counts. The chain is built from TRBV27 and TRBJ1-3; TRBD1 might be the D (5 bases). Trimming pared 2 bases from V and 2 bases from J, leaving 10 bases between. Germline CDR1 reads MNHEY; CDR2 reads SMNVEV (reference sequence). The CDR3 is 15 amino acids. CDR3 coding DNA: TGTGCCAGCAGTTTACTCGGGACGGCTGGAAACACCATATATTTT. Protein sequence: CASSLLGTAGNTIYF.

There are many counts of this clonotype. This sequence joins TRBV29-1 and TRBJ2-7; the match to TRBD1 covers 7 bases. The CDR3 length is 11 residues. With 6 bases clipped from V and 5 bases from J, the junction kept 4 bases outside the gene matches. The germline CDR1 and CDR2 sequences are SQVTM and ANQGSEA. The CDR3 nucleotides are TGCAGCGTGACAGGGTTCGACGAGCAGTACTTC. Its protein is CSVTGFDEQYF.

The sample holds a few counts of this clonotype. The DNA of the CDR3 is TGTGCCAGTAGCCGGACTAGCGGGAGTTATGATACGCAGTATTTT. It codes for CASSRTSGSYDTQYF. This chain joins TRBV19 and TRBJ2-3; 13 positions match TRBD2. The junction had 6 bases not matched to a gene; V was cut back by 6 bases and J by 6 bases. Germline assignment: CDR1 LNHDA and CDR2 SQIVND (reference sequence). This CDR3 is built from 15 residues.

Only a few counts were recorded for this clonotype. J is TRBJ2-3 and V is TRBV20-1; TRBD1 might be the D (5 bases). V was pared by 0 bases and J by 3 bases, with 10 bases between. Germline lookup yields CDR1 DFQATT and CDR2 SNEGSKA (reference sequence). The CDR3 is made up of 14 amino acids. For the CDR3, the DNA is TGCAGTGCTAGAGATCAAGGGGCGACAGATACGCAGTATTTT. Its translation: CSARDQGATDTQYF.

This clonotype has a count of ten or more. The chain couples TRBV4-3 to TRBJ2-7; no definite D call. The V end was cut by 0 bases, the J end by 7 bases, with 25 bases between. The CDR3 is 18 residues long. Germline CDR1 reads LGHNA; CDR2 reads YSLEER. CDR3 nucleotides: TGCGCCAGCAGCCAAGACGCAGGCCTCCCGACCGACTTTGGGGAGCAGTACTTC. Translated: CASSQDAGLPTDFGEQYF.

This clonotype appeared many times. This chain connects TRBV12-3 or TRBV12-4 to TRBJ1-2; possible D gene TRBD1, 5 bases. The CDR3 has 15 amino acids. V was cut by 3 bases and J by 2 bases, with 13 bases left in between. The CDR3 reads CASSFGPTVNYGYTF. In DNA, the CDR3 is TGTGCCAGCAGTTTTGGGCCGACAGTAAACTATGGCTACACCTTC.

This clonotype came up many times. CDR3 sequence reads: CASSTRTSGEEETQYF. The CDR3 nucleotides read TGTGCCAGCAGCACAAGGACTAGCGGGGAAGAAGAGACCCAGTACTTC. The chain carries TRBV21-1 and TRBJ2-5; TRBD2, the D gene given by the table, was not confirmed from the DNA. TRBV21-1 is described as a pseudogene. This CDR3 region has 16 residues.

This clonotype was observed a handful of times. The chain couples TRBV3-1 to TRBJ2-3; D possibly corresponds to TRBD2 (5 bases). The CDR3 contains 16 residues. Germline V CDR1 and CDR2: LGHDT, YNNKEL (reference sequence). Trimming shortened V by 1 base and J by 0 bases, and 11 bases separated the two germline ends. Here the CDR3 DNA reads TGTGCCAGCAGCCAAGGGGCCCAGCGGAGCACAGATACGCAGTATTTT. This translates into CASSQGAQRSTDTQYF.

This clonotype was picked up a small number of times. The chain carries TRBV19 and TRBJ2-1; no clear D. The germline V gene encodes CDR1 LNHDA and CDR2 SQIVND (reference sequence). Trimming cost V 5 bases and J 4 bases, with 12 bases left between them. This CDR3 is 14 amino acids long. As DNA, the CDR3 is TGTGCCAGTAGTCAACGGACGGTTTACAATGAGCAGTTCTTC. This translates into CASSQRTVYNEQFF.